This T cell receptor (beta chain) was found in a study of T-cell reconstitution after alpha-beta-depleted transplantation in children. Library preparation (for TCRbeta) was performed with unique molecular identifiers. TCRdb ran MiXCR on the PCR reads and lists one entry per CDR3 protein. The sample records hundreds of thousands of distinct CDR3 sequences, 16% being singletons. This clonotype was recorded a few times. Its antigen remains unidentified. The germline CDR1 and CDR2 sequences are MDHEN and SYDVKM. The CDR3 totals 17 residues. V dropped 4 bases and J dropped 0 bases, with 15 bases sitting between them. Study results and caveats: Several hundred expanded graft clones reportedly supplied alpha-beta T cells about two months after transplant.

This TCR derives from a boy under two years old who had a stem cell transplant for Wiskott-Aldrich syndrome, so the T cells may come from the graft donor. The chain joins TRBV28 to TRBJ2-2; D gene uncertain. The material was PBMCs, mostly from graft donor cells, obtained 360 days after TCRalphabeta/CD19-depleted stem cell transplant. CDR3 nucleotide sequence: TGTGCCAGCAGTTCGCCCCTTGGCGACCCGAACACCGGGGAGCTGTTTTTT. This encodes CASSSPLGDPNTGELFF.